The entry below gives a single T cell receptor (beta chain) sequence along with its context. Which antigen it targets is not known. It has no much larger one-base neighbor in the sample; base qualities were not kept. These data come from a study of blood T cell repertoires in COVID-19 (dated by TCRdb to between 2020 and 2021). General notes on the study: Samples from collaborators originated in the United States, Italy and Spain and spanned both the acute and convalescent phases of COVID-19. Where available, HLA class I and class II types were obtained from metadata supplied by the sample provider rather than from assay-based typing. The repertoires were released in a freely available public database intended as a resource for research on the immune response to SARS-CoV-2. Deeply sampled blood TCRbeta repertoires from subjects exposed to, actively infected with, or recovered from COVID-19 were included in the dataset. Samples were obtained from the ongoing ImmuneRACE study (first 160 participants) and from 1,254 subjects provided by 6 global collaborators. The prospective study material was composed of cDNA or gDNA derived from T cells, B-cell-depleted T cells, or PBMCs. The sample metadata nearly always contained a de-identified subject ID, COVID-19 status, age in years and sex.

Trimming at the junction amounts to 8 bases on V and 7 bases on J, and the germline ends lie 12 bases apart. Its CDR3 holds 13 amino acids, cysteine through phenylalanine. Just CDR3 DNA is preserved here, 39 bases in frame from base 1. Enrolling through a virtual design, the prospective study's participants ranged in age from roughly 18 to 95 years and lived across 20 to 30 United States geographic areas. In the prospective study, cohorts were assigned on the basis of participant-reported clinical history obtained from a screening survey and a study questionnaire. For ImmuneRACE Cohort 3, a participant was defined as recovered based on two consecutive negative NP/OP PCR tests, clearance by a healthcare professional, or resolution of symptoms. In the prospective study, mobile phlebotomists collected whole blood, serum and a nasopharyngeal or oropharyngeal swab from each participant. Over a roughly 2-month period, participants in the prospective study had the option of providing additional blood draws and questionnaires. Blood samples from the prospective study were shipped frozen or at room temperature prior to DNA extraction.

Here is what the overall study found, with its caveats: How much clinical and demographic metadata was included differed by source and by participant, and the metadata was provided uncurated.

The immunoSEQ Assay, a bias-controlled multiplex PCR, was used to amplify TCRbeta CDR3 regions from genomic DNA. In the original analysis: Nucleated cell counts per sample were estimated from amplification of reference gene primers within the assay. To quantify the absolute abundance of each unique TCRbeta CDR3 rearrangement, sequence reads were collapsed and filtered. Productive Simpson clonality was computed per sample as the square root of Simpson's diversity index over productive rearrangements. This immuneACCESS table, as held by TCRdb, lists in-frame sequences with V and J called but not all clones. Of the missing ones, under half trace to an unresolved V gene in checked studies; the others have no known cause. D and trimming come from the DNA, and the V and J calls and clone size come from that table. The sample yields about 330,000 clones; roughly 90% were counted once. Less than 20% of the sample comes from the top ten.

This receptor was obtained from a woman aged 30 to 39 who had recovered from COVID-19. The chain was built from TRBV12-3 or TRBV12-4 and TRBJ1-6; the D gene cannot be resolved reliably. Sequenced input: PBMCs or T cells enriched from blood (not recorded which). The CDR3 here reads CASSIGPNSPLHF. The nucleotides read TGTGCCAGCTCGATTGGGCCCAATTCACCCCTCCACTTT.